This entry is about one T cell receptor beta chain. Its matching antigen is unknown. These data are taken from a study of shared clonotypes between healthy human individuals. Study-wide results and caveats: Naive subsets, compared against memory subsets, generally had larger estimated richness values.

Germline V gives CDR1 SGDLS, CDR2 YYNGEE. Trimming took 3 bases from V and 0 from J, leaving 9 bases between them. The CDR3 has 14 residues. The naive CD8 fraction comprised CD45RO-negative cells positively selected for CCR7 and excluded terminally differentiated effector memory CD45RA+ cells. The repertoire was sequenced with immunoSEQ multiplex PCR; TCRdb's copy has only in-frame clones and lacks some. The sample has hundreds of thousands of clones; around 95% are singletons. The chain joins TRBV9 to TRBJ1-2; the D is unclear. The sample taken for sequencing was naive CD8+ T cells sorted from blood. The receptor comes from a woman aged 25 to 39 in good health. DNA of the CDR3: TGTGCCAGCAGCGCGGACGGACCTAACTATGGCTACACCTTC. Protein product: CASSADGPNYGYTF.